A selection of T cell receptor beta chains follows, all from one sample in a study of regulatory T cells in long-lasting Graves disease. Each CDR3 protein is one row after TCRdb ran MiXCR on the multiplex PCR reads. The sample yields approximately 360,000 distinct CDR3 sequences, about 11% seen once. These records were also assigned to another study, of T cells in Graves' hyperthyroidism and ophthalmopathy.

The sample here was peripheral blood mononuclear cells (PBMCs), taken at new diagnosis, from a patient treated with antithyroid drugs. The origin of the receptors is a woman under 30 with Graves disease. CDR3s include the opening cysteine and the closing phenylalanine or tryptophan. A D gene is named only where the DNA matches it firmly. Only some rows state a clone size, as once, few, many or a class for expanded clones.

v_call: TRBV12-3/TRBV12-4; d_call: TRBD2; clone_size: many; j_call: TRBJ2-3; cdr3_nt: TGTGCCAGCAGCCCCTTGGGACTAGCGGGACTCACGATTACAGATACGCAGTATTTT; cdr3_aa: CASSPLGLAGLTITDTQYF
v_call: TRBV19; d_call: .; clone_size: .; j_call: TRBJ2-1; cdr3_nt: TGTGCCAGTAGGGGGAGTGACGGCAATGAGCAGTTCTTC; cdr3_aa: CASRGSDGNEQFF
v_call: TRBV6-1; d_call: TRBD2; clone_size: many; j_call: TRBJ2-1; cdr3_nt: TGTGCCAGCAGAGACGGGGGAGGGCCGAGCTCCTACAATGAGCAGTTCTTC; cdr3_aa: CASRDGGGPSSYNEQFF
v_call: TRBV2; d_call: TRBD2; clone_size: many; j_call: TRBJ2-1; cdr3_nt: TGTGCCAGCAGTGAAATCCACTGGGGACGGGTACGGGAGGAGTACAATGAGCAGTTCTTC; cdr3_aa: CASSEIHWGRVREEYNEQFF
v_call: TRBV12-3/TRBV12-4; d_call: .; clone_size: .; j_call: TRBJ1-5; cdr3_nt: TGTGCCAGCAGTTTTAGGCCGACCAATCAGCCCCAGCATTTT; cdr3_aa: CASSFRPTNQPQHF
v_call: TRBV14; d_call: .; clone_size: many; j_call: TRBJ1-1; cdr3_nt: TGTGCCAGTAAGAGACAGGTGTACACTGAAGCTTTCTTT; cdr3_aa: CASKRQVYTEAFF
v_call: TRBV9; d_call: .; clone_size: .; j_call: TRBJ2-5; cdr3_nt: TGTGCCAGCAGCCCCGGTCTGGGGCGAGAGACCCAGTACTTC; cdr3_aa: CASSPGLGRETQYF
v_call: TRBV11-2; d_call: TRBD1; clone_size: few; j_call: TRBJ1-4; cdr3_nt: TGTGCCAGCAGCTCCTTAAGACAGGGAGATAGAGGAAAACTGTTTTTT; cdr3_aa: CASSSLRQGDRGKLFF
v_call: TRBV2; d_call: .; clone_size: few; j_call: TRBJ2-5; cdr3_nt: TGTGCCAGCAGTAGACAGTACCAAGAGACCCAGTACTTC; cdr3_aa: CASSRQYQETQYF
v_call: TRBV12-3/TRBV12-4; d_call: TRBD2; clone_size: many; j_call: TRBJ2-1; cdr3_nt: TGTGCCAGCAGTTCCTCCTTTGGGCGGGGGGGTAACAATGAGCAGTTCTTC; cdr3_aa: CASSSSFGRGGNNEQFF
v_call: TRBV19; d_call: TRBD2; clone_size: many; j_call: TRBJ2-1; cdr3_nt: TGTGCCAGTAGTATAGGGAGGGGGACTAGCGGGGGGACCAGCTCCTACAATGAGCAGTTCTTC; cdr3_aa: CASSIGRGTSGGTSSYNEQFF
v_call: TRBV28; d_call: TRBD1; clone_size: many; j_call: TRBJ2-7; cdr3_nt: TGTGCCACCACGTCAGGGGGACAAAGCTCCTACGAGCAGTACTTC; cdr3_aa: CATTSGGQSSYEQYF
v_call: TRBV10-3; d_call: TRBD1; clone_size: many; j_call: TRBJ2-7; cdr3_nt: TGTGCCATCAGTTACACAGGGGCCCCCCCCTACGAGCAGTACTTC; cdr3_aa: CAISYTGAPPYEQYF
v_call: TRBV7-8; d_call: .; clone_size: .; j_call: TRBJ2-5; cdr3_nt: TGTGCCAGCAGCGGGGCGAACACCGGGTTTGAGACCCAGTACTTC; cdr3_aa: CASSGANTGFETQYF
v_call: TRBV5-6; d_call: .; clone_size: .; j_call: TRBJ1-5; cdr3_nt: TGTGCCAGCAGCTTGGCCGAGTTCGGGGATCAGCCCCAGCATTTT; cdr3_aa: CASSLAEFGDQPQHF
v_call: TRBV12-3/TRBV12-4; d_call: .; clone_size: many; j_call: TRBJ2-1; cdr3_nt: TGTGCCAGCAGTTTAAAACGGGGGCTCGATGAGCAGTTCTTC; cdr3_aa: CASSLKRGLDEQFF
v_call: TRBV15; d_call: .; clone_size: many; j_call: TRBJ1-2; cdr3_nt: TGTGCCACCAAAGGTCGGGAGTTGGATGGCTACACCTTC; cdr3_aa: CATKGRELDGYTF
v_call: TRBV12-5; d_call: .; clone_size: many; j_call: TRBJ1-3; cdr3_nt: TGTGCTAGTGGTTTAGGAGGGACTGGAAACACCATATATTTT; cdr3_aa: CASGLGGTGNTIYF
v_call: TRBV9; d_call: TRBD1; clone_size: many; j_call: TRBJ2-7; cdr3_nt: TGTGCCAGCAGCCATGGACAGGGTCGGCGTTCGGATTACGAGCAGTACTTC; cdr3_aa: CASSHGQGRRSDYEQYF
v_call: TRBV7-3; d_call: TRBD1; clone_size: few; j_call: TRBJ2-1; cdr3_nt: TGTGCCAGCAGCTTCGGGGCCACCGGGACAGGGAGCAATGAGCAGTTCTTC; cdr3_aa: CASSFGATGTGSNEQFF
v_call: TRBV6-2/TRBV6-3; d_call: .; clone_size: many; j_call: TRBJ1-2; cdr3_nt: TGTGCCATCGCCCGGGCAGCTAACTATGGCTACACCTTC; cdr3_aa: CAIARAANYGYTF
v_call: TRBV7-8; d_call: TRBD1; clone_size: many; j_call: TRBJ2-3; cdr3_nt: TGTGCCAGCAGCCGCCGGGACAGGGGATCAGATACGCAGTATTTT; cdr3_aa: CASSRRDRGSDTQYF
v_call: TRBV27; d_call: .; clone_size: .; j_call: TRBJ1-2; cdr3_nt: TGTGCCACCGGTGCATACGAATCAATGCTCGTGGCTAACTATGGCTACACCTTC; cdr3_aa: CATGAYESMLVANYGYTF
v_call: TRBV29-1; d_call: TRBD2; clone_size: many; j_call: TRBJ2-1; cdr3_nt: TGCAGCGCCCAACCGGGACTAGCGAATCAAGGCCCCTACAATGAGCAGTTCTTC; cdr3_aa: CSAQPGLANQGPYNEQFF
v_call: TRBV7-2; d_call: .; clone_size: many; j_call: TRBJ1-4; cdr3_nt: TGTGCCAGCAGCCCGATATCGTTGGGACTTACTAATGAAAAACTGTTTTTT; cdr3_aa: CASSPISLGLTNEKLFF
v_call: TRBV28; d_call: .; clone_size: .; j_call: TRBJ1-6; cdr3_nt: TGTGCCACCCGTCCGACAGGATACTATAATTCACCCCTCCACTTT; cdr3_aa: CATRPTGYYNSPLHF
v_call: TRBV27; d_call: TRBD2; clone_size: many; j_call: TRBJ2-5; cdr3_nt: TGTGCCAGCAGTCCTTATAGCGGGGGATCCCAAGAGACCCAGTACTTC; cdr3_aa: CASSPYSGGSQETQYF
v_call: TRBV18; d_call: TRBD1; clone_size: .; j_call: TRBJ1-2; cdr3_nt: TGTGCCAGCTCACCAAAGATCCCGGGACAGGGTGGTTATGGCTACACCTTC; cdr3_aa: CASSPKIPGQGGYGYTF
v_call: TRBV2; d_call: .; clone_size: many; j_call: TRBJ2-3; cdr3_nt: TGTGCCAGCCATGGACCTAGCACAGATACGCAGTATTTT; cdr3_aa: CASHGPSTDTQYF
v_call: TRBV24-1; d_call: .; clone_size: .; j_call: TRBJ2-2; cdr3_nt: TGTGCCACCCCGGTCCGGCGAGACACCGGGGAGCTGTTTTTT; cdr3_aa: CATPVRRDTGELFF
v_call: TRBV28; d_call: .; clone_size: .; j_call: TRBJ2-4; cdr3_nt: TGTGCCAGCAGCGGGGCAGGAAGAAACGACATTCAGTACTTC; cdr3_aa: CASSGAGRNDIQYF
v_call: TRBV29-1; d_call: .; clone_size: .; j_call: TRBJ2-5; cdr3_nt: TGCAGCGTTGACCCTGGGGCCAGGGGCGGAAGAGAGACCCAGTACTTC; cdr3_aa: CSVDPGARGGRETQYF
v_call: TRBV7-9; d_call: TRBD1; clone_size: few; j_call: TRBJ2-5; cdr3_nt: TGTGCCAGCAGCCCGAGGACAGGGGGAGGAGAGACCCAGTACTTC; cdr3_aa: CASSPRTGGGETQYF
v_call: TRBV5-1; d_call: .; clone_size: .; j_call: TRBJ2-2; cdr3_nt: TGCGCCAGCAGCTTAAATCAGGGGACCGGGGAGCTGTTTTTT; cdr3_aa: CASSLNQGTGELFF
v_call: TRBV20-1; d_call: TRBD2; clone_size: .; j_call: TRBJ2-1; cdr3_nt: TGCAGTGCTAGGATTACTTACGCGGGGGGGAACTACAATGAGCAGTTCTTC; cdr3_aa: CSARITYAGGNYNEQFF
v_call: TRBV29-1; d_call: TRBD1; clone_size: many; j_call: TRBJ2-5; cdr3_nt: TGCAGCGCCGACAGGGGGCTAGAGACCCAGTACTTC; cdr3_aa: CSADRGLETQYF
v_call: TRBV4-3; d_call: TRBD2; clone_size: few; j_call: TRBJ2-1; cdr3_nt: TGCGCCAGCAGCCGGACTAGCGGGAGGCCCAATGAGCAGTTCTTC; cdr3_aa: CASSRTSGRPNEQFF
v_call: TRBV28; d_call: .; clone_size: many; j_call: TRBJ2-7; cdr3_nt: TGTGCCAGCAGTTTCCCCAGGGACCCCTACGAGCAGTACTTC; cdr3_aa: CASSFPRDPYEQYF
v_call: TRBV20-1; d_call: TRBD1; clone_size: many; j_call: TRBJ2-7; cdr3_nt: TGCAGTGCTAGAGACCGGGACAGGGTAATCTACGAGCAGTACTTC; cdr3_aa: CSARDRDRVIYEQYF
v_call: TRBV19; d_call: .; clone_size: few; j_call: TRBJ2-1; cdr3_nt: TGTGCCAGCCGAGGACAGTTCCATGAGCAGTTCTTC; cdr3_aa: CASRGQFHEQFF
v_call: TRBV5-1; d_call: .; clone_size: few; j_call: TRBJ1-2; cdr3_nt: TGCGCCAGCAGCCTAAGGCCCGCGGATGGCTACACCTTC; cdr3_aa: CASSLRPADGYTF
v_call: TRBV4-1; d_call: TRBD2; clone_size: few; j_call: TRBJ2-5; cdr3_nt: TGCGCCAGCAGCAGCAGCGGGGGAGCCCAGTACTTC; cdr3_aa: CASSSSGGAQYF
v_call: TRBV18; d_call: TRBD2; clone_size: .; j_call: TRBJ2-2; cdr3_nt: TGTGCCAGCTCACAAAATTTGGCTAGCGGGAGCACCGGGGAGCTGTTTTTT; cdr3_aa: CASSQNLASGSTGELFF
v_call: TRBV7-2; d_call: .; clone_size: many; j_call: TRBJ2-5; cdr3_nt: TGTGCCAGCAGCTTCTCGTTAGTTGAGACCCAGTACTTC; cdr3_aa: CASSFSLVETQYF
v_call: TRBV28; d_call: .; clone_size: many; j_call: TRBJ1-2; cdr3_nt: TGTGCCAGCACTCCGGCAGGGAGAAATGGCTACACCTTC; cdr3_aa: CASTPAGRNGYTF
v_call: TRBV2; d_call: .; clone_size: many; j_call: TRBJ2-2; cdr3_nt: TGTGCCAGCAGTGCAAAGCGGAACACCGGGGAGCTGTTTTTT; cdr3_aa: CASSAKRNTGELFF
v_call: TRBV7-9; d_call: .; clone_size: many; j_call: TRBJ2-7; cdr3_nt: TGTGCCAGCAGCTTAGGCGGGATCTCCTCCTCATCCTACGAGCAGTACTTC; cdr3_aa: CASSLGGISSSSYEQYF
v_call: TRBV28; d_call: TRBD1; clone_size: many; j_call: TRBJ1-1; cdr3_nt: TGTGCCACCCAATTCCGGGACAGGGGGCCCGAAGCTTTCTTT; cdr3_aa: CATQFRDRGPEAFF
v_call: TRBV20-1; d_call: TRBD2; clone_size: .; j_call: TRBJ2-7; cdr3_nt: TGCAGTGCTCCCCCCGGACTAGCGGGCAGGGGCGAGCAGTACTTC; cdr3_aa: CSAPPGLAGRGEQYF
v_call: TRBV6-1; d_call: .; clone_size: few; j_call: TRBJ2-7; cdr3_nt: TGTGCCAGCAGTGGGGTGGCTGGACTCTACGAGCAGTACTTC; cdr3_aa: CASSGVAGLYEQYF
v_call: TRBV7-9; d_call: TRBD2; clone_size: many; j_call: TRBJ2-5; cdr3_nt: TGTGCCAGCAGTACGACTAGCCGAGGAGAGACCCAGTACTTC; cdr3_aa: CASSTTSRGETQYF
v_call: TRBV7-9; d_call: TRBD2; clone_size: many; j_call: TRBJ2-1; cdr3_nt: TGTGCCAGCAGCTTAATACTAGCGGGGGGGCTAGTTGAGCAGTTCTTC; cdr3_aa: CASSLILAGGLVEQFF
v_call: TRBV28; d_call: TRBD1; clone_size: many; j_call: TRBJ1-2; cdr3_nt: TGTGCCGGCCAGGGGGCGGGGTATGGCTACACCTTC; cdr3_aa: CAGQGAGYGYTF
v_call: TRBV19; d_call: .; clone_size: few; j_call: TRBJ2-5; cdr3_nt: TGTGCCAGTAGTATCAGGCCCAACCAAGAGACCCAGTACTTC; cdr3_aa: CASSIRPNQETQYF
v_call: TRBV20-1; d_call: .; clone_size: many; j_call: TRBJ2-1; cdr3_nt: TGCAGTGCTAGAGGAAAAGGGATAGATGAGCAGTTCTTC; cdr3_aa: CSARGKGIDEQFF
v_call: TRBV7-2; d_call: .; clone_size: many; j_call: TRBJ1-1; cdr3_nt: TGTGCCAGCAGCGTAGGACAGCAGAACACTGAAGCTTTCTTT; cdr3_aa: CASSVGQQNTEAFF
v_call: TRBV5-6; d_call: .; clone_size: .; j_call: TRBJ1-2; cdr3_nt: TGTGCCAGCAGCTTAAACGAACTTAACTATGGCTACACCTTC; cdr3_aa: CASSLNELNYGYTF
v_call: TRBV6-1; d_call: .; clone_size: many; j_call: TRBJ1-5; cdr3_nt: TGTGCCAGCGACCGAGGGCGGTACAATCAGCCCCAGCATTTT; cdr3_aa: CASDRGRYNQPQHF
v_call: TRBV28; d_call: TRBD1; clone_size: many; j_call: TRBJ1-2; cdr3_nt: TGTGCCAGCAGTTTACCCCCCCCTGAACAGGGGGAAAATGGCTACACCTTC; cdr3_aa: CASSLPPPEQGENGYTF
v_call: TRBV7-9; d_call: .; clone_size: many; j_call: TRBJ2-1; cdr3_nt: TGTGCCAGCAGCCCCGGGACGGGCATCTCCTACAATGAGCAGTTCTTC; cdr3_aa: CASSPGTGISYNEQFF